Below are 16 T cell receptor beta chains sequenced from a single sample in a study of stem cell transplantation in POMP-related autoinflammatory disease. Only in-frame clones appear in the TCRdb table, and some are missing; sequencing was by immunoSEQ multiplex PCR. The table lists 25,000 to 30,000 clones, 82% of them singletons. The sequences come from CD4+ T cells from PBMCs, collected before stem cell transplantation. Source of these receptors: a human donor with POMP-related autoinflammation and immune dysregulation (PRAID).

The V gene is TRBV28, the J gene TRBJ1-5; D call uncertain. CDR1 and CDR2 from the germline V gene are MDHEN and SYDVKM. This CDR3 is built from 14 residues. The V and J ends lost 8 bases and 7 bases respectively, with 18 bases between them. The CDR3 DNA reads TGTGCCAGCCAGAGAGAGAGGACCCCCCAGCCCCAGCATTTT. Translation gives CASQRERTPQPQHF. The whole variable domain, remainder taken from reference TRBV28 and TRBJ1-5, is DVKVTQSSRYLVKRTGEKVFLECVQDMDHENMFWYRQDPGLGLRLIYFSYDVKMKEKGDIPEGYSVSREKKERFSLILESASTNQTSMYLCASQRERTPQPQHFGDGTRLSIL.

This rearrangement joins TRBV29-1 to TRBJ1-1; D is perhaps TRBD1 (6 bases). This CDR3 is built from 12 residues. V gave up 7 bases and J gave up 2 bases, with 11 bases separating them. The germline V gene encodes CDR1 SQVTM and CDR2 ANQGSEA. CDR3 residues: CSGKQGNTEAFF. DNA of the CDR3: TGCAGCGGCAAACAGGGAAACACTGAAGCTTTCTTT.

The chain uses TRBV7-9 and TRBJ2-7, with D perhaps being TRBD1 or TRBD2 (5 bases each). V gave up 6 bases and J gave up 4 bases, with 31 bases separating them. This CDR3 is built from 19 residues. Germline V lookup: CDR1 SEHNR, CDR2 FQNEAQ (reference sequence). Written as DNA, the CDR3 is TGTGCCAGCAGATCCTACCCGCCAGGGACCGATAAAAATAGGTACGAGCAGTACTTC. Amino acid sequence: CASRSYPPGTDKNRYEQYF.

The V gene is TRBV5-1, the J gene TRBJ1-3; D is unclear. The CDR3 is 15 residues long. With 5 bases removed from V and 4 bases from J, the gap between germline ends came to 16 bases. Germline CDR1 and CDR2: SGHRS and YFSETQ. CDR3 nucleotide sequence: TGCGCCAGCAGACCTCCCGGGGTCGACGGAAACACCATATATTTT. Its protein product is CASRPPGVDGNTIYF.

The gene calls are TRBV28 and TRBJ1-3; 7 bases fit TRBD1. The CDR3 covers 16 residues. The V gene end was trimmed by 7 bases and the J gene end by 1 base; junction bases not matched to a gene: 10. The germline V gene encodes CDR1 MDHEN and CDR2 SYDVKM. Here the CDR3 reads CASISGTVFSGNTIYF. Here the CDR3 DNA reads TGTGCCAGCATCTCCGGGACAGTCTTTTCTGGAAACACCATATATTTT.

CDR3 region: CASSESWSSQGNQPQHF. DNA of the CDR3: TGCGCCAGCAGTGAGTCTTGGTCCTCCCAAGGCAATCAGCCCCAGCATTTT. The chain carries TRBV10-1 and TRBJ1-5; D is undetermined. Germline-derived CDR1 and CDR2 are WNHNN and SYGVQD (reference sequence). This CDR3 has 17 amino acids. The V gene lost 0 bases and the J gene lost 2 bases, with 14 bases spanning the gap.

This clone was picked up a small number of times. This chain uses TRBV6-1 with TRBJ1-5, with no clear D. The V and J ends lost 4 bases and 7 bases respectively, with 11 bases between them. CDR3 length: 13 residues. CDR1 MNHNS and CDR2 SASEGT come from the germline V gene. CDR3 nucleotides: TGTGCCAGCAGTGGTGGGGTCGGGCAGCCCCAGCATTTT. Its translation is CASSGGVGQPQHF.

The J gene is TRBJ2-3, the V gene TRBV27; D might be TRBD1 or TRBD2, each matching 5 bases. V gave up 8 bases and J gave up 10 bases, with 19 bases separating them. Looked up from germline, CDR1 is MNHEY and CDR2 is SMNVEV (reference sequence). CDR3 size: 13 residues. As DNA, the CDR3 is TGTGCCAGCCGGGACGTAGCCCGACCAGCGCAGTATTTT. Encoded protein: CASRDVARPAQYF.

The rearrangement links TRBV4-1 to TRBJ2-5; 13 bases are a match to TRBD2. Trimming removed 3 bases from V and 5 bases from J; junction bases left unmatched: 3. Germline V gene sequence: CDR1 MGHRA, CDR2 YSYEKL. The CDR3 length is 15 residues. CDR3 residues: CASSQGLAGSETQYF. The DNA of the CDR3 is TGCGCCAGCAGCCAGGGACTAGCGGGAAGTGAGACCCAGTACTTC.

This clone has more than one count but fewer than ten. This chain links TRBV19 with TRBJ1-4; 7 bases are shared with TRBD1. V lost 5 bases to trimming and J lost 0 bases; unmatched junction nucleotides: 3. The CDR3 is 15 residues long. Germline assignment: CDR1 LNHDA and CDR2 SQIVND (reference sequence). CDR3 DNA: TGTGCCAGTAGTGAAGGGACAGCAACTAATGAAAAACTGTTTTTT. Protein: CASSEGTATNEKLFF. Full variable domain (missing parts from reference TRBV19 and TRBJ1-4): DGGITQSPKYLFRKEGQNVTLSCEQNLNHDAMYWYRQDPGQGLRLIYYSQIVNDFQKGDIAEGYSVSREKKESFPLTVTSAQKNPTAFYLCASSEGTATNEKLFFGSGTQLSVL.

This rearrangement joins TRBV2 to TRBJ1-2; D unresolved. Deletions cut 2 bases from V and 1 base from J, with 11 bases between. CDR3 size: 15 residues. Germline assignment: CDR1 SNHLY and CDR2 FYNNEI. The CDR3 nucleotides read TGTGCCAGCAGTGAATATGGAGTCATTAACTATGGCTACACCTTC. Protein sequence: CASSEYGVINYGYTF. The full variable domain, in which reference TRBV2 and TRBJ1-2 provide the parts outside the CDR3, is EPEVTQTPSHQVTQMGQEVILRCVPISNHLYFYWYRQILGQKVEFLVSFYNNEISEKSEIFDDQFSVERPDGSNFTLKIRSTKLEDSAMYFCASSEYGVINYGYTFGSGTRLTVV.

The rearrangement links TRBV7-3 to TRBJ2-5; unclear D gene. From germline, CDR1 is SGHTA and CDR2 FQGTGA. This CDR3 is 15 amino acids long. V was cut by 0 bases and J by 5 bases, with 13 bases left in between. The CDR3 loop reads CASSLTPRSGETQYF. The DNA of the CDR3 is TGTGCCAGCAGCTTAACGCCCAGATCTGGGGAGACCCAGTACTTC.

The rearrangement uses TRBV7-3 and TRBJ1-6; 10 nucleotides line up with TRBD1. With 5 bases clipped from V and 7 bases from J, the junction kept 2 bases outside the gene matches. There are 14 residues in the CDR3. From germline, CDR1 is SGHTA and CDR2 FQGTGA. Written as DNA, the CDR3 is TGTGCCAGCAGCCCGGGACAGGGGAATTCACCCCTCCACTTT. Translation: CASSPGQGNSPLHF. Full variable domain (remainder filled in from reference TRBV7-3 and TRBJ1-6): GAGVSQTPSNKVTEKGKYVELRCDPISGHTALYWYRQSLGQGPEFLIYFQGTGAADDSGLPNDRFFAVRPEGSVSTLKIQRTERGDSAVYLCASSPGQGNSPLHFGNGTRLTVT.

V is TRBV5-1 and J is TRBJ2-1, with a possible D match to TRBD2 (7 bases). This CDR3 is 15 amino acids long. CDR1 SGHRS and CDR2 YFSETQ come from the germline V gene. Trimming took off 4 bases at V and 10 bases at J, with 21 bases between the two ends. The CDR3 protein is CASSAIISAGAEQFF. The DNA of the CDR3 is TGCGCCAGCAGCGCTATTATCTCTGCGGGGGCCGAGCAGTTCTTC.

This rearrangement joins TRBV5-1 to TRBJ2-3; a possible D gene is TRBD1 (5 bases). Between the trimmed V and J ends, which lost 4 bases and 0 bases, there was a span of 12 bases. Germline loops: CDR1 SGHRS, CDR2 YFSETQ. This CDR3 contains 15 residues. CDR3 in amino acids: CASSDRGSSTDTQYF. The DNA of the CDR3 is TGCGCCAGCAGCGATAGGGGATCTAGCACAGATACGCAGTATTTT.

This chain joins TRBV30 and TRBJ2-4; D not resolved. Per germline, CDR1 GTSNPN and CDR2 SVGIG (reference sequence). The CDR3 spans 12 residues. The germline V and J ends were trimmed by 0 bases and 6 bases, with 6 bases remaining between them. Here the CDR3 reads CAWSVLGNIQYF. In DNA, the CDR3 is TGTGCCTGGAGTGTACTGGGAAACATTCAGTACTTC.